These T cell receptor beta chains were read from a single sample in a study of T cells in Graves' hyperthyroidism and ophthalmopathy. Each CDR3 protein gets one entry after TCRdb re-called the multiplex PCR reads with MiXCR. The data show 300,000 or so distinct CDR3 sequences, over 15% seen once. Sequencing was performed on blood. These receptors originate from a woman between 50 and 59 years old with Graves' hyperthyroidism. CDR3s include the opening cysteine and the closing phenylalanine or tryptophan. Each record gives: V gene, D gene, J gene, CDR3 length, clone size, CDR3 DNA, CDR3 protein. A D gene is named only where the DNA matches it firmly. The listing skips clone size in some rows; elsewhere it reads once, few, many or a size class.

V gene: TRBV6-1
D gene: -
J gene: TRBJ1-2
CDR3 length: 15
clone size: few
CDR3 DNA: TGTGCCAGCAGTCATCCCAGGGCCGATTACTATGGCTACACCTTC
CDR3 protein: CASSHPRADYYGYTF

V gene: TRBV5-1
D gene: -
J gene: TRBJ2-7
CDR3 length: 16
clone size: many
CDR3 DNA: TGCGCCAGCAGCTCCCCGCCACACAACCCTTCCTACGAGCAGTACTTC
CDR3 protein: CASSSPPHNPSYEQYF

V gene: TRBV5-1
D gene: TRBD1
J gene: TRBJ2-2
CDR3 length: 17
clone size: few
CDR3 DNA: TGCGCCAGCAGCGCGGGACAGGTATCACTAAACACCGGGGAGCTGTTTTTT
CDR3 protein: CASSAGQVSLNTGELFF

V gene: TRBV5-1
D gene: -
J gene: TRBJ2-1
CDR3 length: 13
clone size: many
CDR3 DNA: TGCGCCAGCAGCCCTTCCTCACACAATGAGCAGTTCTTC
CDR3 protein: CASSPSSHNEQFF

V gene: TRBV29-1
D gene: TRBD2
J gene: TRBJ2-2
CDR3 length: 15
clone size: -
CDR3 DNA: TGCAGCGTTGTGATGCGGCGGGAGTGTATCGGGGAGCTGTTTTTT
CDR3 protein: CSVVMRRECIGELFF

V gene: TRBV10-3
D gene: -
J gene: TRBJ2-5
CDR3 length: 14
clone size: -
CDR3 DNA: TGTGCCATCAGTGGAGGGGGGGTCCAAGAGACCCAGTACTTC
CDR3 protein: CAISGGGVQETQYF

V gene: TRBV9
D gene: TRBD1
J gene: TRBJ2-2
CDR3 length: 16
clone size: -
CDR3 DNA: TGTGCCAGCAGCGAGGAGGACAGGCCGAACACCGGGGAGCTGTTTTTT
CDR3 protein: CASSEEDRPNTGELFF

V gene: TRBV3-1
D gene: -
J gene: TRBJ1-1
CDR3 length: 14
clone size: many
CDR3 DNA: TGTGCCAGCAGCCAATCGAGACTTTACACTGAAGCTTTCTTT
CDR3 protein: CASSQSRLYTEAFF

V gene: TRBV15
D gene: TRBD2
J gene: TRBJ2-3
CDR3 length: 17
clone size: -
CDR3 DNA: TGTGCCACCAGCAGAGATCGAGGACTAGCGGGGAGAGATACGCAGTATTTT
CDR3 protein: CATSRDRGLAGRDTQYF

V gene: TRBV19
D gene: TRBD1
J gene: TRBJ2-1
CDR3 length: 14
clone size: -
CDR3 DNA: TGTGCCAGTAGCGGGACAGGGGGTCGCAATGAGCAGTTCTTC
CDR3 protein: CASSGTGGRNEQFF

V gene: TRBV12-3/TRBV12-4
D gene: TRBD1
J gene: TRBJ2-3
CDR3 length: 13
clone size: many
CDR3 DNA: TGTGCCAGCAGTTACAGGGGTGGGGATACGCAGTATTTT
CDR3 protein: CASSYRGGDTQYF

V gene: TRBV7-9
D gene: -
J gene: TRBJ1-1
CDR3 length: 18
clone size: -
CDR3 DNA: TGTGCCAGCAGCTCGGGGATATTTGGGGGACGCATGAACACTGAAGCTTTCTTT
CDR3 protein: CASSSGIFGGRMNTEAFF

V gene: TRBV18
D gene: -
J gene: TRBJ2-1
CDR3 length: 13
clone size: -
CDR3 DNA: TGTGCCAGCTCACCACTCAGTATCGATGAGCAGTTCTTC
CDR3 protein: CASSPLSIDEQFF

V gene: TRBV11-1
D gene: -
J gene: TRBJ2-2
CDR3 length: 18
clone size: -
CDR3 DNA: TGTGCCAGCAGTTACCCGGAATCAGGGGCCGTATACACCGGGGAGCTGTTTTTT
CDR3 protein: CASSYPESGAVYTGELFF

V gene: TRBV27
D gene: -
J gene: TRBJ2-1
CDR3 length: 13
clone size: many
CDR3 DNA: TGTGCCAGCAGTTTGCCGGGTGGTAATGAGCAGTTCTTC
CDR3 protein: CASSLPGGNEQFF

V gene: TRBV11-2
D gene: TRBD2
J gene: TRBJ2-3
CDR3 length: 15
clone size: many
CDR3 DNA: TGTGCCACCTTGAACCTAGCGGGAGAGTGGAATACGCAGTATTTT
CDR3 protein: CATLNLAGEWNTQYF

V gene: TRBV3-1
D gene: TRBD2
J gene: TRBJ2-1
CDR3 length: 17
clone size: -
CDR3 DNA: TGTGCCAGCAGCCGAGCGGTTAGCGGGGCGACCTACAATGAGCAGTTCTTC
CDR3 protein: CASSRAVSGATYNEQFF

V gene: TRBV28
D gene: TRBD1
J gene: TRBJ1-6
CDR3 length: 15
clone size: -
CDR3 DNA: TGTGCCAGCAGTTGGGACAGAGCTCATAATTCACCCCTCCACTTT
CDR3 protein: CASSWDRAHNSPLHF

V gene: TRBV5-5
D gene: TRBD2
J gene: TRBJ2-7
CDR3 length: 15
clone size: -
CDR3 DNA: TGTGCCAGCAGCACTTTTAGCGGGGAAAGCTACGAGCAGTACTTC
CDR3 protein: CASSTFSGESYEQYF

V gene: TRBV7-9
D gene: -
J gene: TRBJ1-2
CDR3 length: 15
clone size: many
CDR3 DNA: TGTGCCAGCAGCCAAGCGGGGGGGGCCGACTATGGCTACACCTTC
CDR3 protein: CASSQAGGADYGYTF

V gene: TRBV7-9
D gene: TRBD2
J gene: TRBJ2-5
CDR3 length: 16
clone size: few
CDR3 DNA: TGTGCCAGCAGCCATTTGACTAGCGGGAGGGTGGAGACCCAGTACTTC
CDR3 protein: CASSHLTSGRVETQYF

V gene: TRBV25-1
D gene: TRBD2
J gene: TRBJ2-5
CDR3 length: 15
clone size: -
CDR3 DNA: TGTGCCAGCAGTGAAACTAGCGGGAGTCAAGAGACCCAGTACTTC
CDR3 protein: CASSETSGSQETQYF

V gene: TRBV6-2/TRBV6-3
D gene: -
J gene: TRBJ1-4
CDR3 length: 17
clone size: few
CDR3 DNA: TGTGCCAGCAGTTACTCGATGTATCGAGGGACTAATGAAAAACTGTTTTTT
CDR3 protein: CASSYSMYRGTNEKLFF